A selection of T cell receptor beta chains follows, all from one sample in a study of radiation and T cells in renal cell carcinoma. Assay: immunoSEQ multiplex PCR; the TCRdb copy retains only in-frame clones and omits some. In the table there are about 86,000 clones, just under 85% of which are singletons. Source: blood, taken from a patient whose treatment included radiotherapy and nephrectomy. These receptors were obtained from a man aged 50-59 years with renal cell carcinoma. CDR3s include the opening cysteine and the closing phenylalanine or tryptophan. A D gene is named only where the DNA matches it firmly. Part of the rows lack a size; the others show once, few, many or a class for expanded clones.

v_call: TRBV7-2; j_call: TRBJ2-7; clone_size: .; d_call: TRBD2; cdr3_aa: CASSLTSGRYYPYEQYF; cdr3_nt: TGTGCCAGCAGCTTAACTAGCGGGAGGTACTACCCCTACGAGCAGTACTTC
v_call: TRBV11-2; j_call: TRBJ2-1; clone_size: .; d_call: TRBD2; cdr3_aa: CASSVRSGTSGGLNNEQFF; cdr3_nt: TGTGCCAGCAGCGTCCGATCCGGGACTAGCGGGGGGCTGAACAATGAGCAGTTCTTC
v_call: TRBV28; j_call: TRBJ1-3; clone_size: .; d_call: TRBD1; cdr3_aa: CASSLYRDREGNTIYF; cdr3_nt: TGTGCCAGCAGTTTATACCGGGACAGGGAGGGAAACACCATATATTTT
v_call: TRBV21-1; j_call: TRBJ1-1; clone_size: .; d_call: .; cdr3_aa: CASSKRSSVEWRTEAFF; cdr3_nt: TGTGCCAGCAGCAAAAGGAGTTCAGTGGAGTGGCGCACTGAAGCTTTCTTT
v_call: TRBV5-4; j_call: TRBJ1-1; clone_size: .; d_call: .; cdr3_aa: CASSPAMGGTEAFF; cdr3_nt: TGTGCCAGCAGCCCCGCTATGGGGGGAACTGAAGCTTTCTTT
v_call: TRBV7-8; j_call: TRBJ1-1; clone_size: .; d_call: .; cdr3_aa: CASSLYGGDSEAFF; cdr3_nt: TGTGCCAGCAGCTTATATGGGGGAGATAGTGAAGCTTTCTTT
v_call: TRBV4-3; j_call: TRBJ1-2; clone_size: .; d_call: .; cdr3_aa: CASSQERGALSYGYTF; cdr3_nt: TGCGCCAGCAGCCAAGAACGGGGGGCCCTTAGCTATGGCTACACCTTC
v_call: TRBV19; j_call: TRBJ2-7; clone_size: .; d_call: TRBD1; cdr3_aa: CASSSLGTGGVYEQYF; cdr3_nt: TGTGCCAGTAGTTCCCTCGGGACAGGGGGCGTCTACGAGCAGTACTTC
v_call: TRBV5-4; j_call: TRBJ1-2; clone_size: .; d_call: TRBD1; cdr3_aa: CASSLTQGAWGYTF; cdr3_nt: TGTGCCAGCAGCTTGACCCAGGGGGCTTGGGGCTACACCTTC
v_call: TRBV6-1; j_call: TRBJ1-1; clone_size: .; d_call: .; cdr3_aa: CASRFTGPTEAFF; cdr3_nt: TGTGCCAGCAGGTTCACAGGGCCCACTGAAGCTTTCTTT
v_call: TRBV2; j_call: TRBJ2-3; clone_size: .; d_call: .; cdr3_aa: CASTLKRIPSDTQYF; cdr3_nt: TGTGCCAGCACTCTCAAGCGGATACCGTCAGATACGCAGTATTTT
v_call: TRBV6-1; j_call: TRBJ1-2; clone_size: .; d_call: .; cdr3_aa: CASSEDRGAGYTF; cdr3_nt: TGTGCCAGCAGTGAAGATAGGGGTGCGGGCTACACCTTC
v_call: TRBV7-9; j_call: TRBJ2-1; clone_size: .; d_call: .; cdr3_aa: CASSGVIVATEQFF; cdr3_nt: TGTGCCAGCAGTGGAGTTATTGTGGCGACTGAGCAGTTCTTC
v_call: TRBV11-2; j_call: TRBJ1-6; clone_size: .; d_call: .; cdr3_aa: CASSYISSYNSPLHF; cdr3_nt: TGTGCCAGCAGCTACATTTCCTCCTATAATTCACCCCTCCACTTT
v_call: TRBV10-3; j_call: TRBJ2-1; clone_size: .; d_call: TRBD2; cdr3_aa: CAISGRGGSHNEQFF; cdr3_nt: TGTGCCATCAGTGGCCGGGGGGGTAGCCACAATGAGCAGTTCTTC
v_call: TRBV5-5; j_call: TRBJ2-2; clone_size: .; d_call: .; cdr3_aa: CASSVQVMNTGELFF; cdr3_nt: TGTGCCAGCAGCGTACAGGTCATGAACACCGGGGAGCTGTTTTTT
v_call: TRBV6-4; j_call: TRBJ1-6; clone_size: .; d_call: TRBD1; cdr3_aa: CASSEIRDRWSSYNSPLHF; cdr3_nt: TGTGCCAGCAGTGAGATCCGGGACAGGTGGAGCTCCTATAATTCACCCCTCCACTTT
v_call: TRBV9; j_call: TRBJ1-2; clone_size: .; d_call: .; cdr3_aa: CASRNIMGTEGYTF; cdr3_nt: TGTGCCAGCAGAAATATAATGGGGACGGAAGGCTACACCTTC
v_call: TRBV10-2; j_call: TRBJ1-1; clone_size: .; d_call: TRBD1; cdr3_aa: CASSSGQGWIMNTEAFF; cdr3_nt: TGCGCCAGCAGTTCAGGACAGGGATGGATCATGAACACTGAAGCTTTCTTT
v_call: TRBV6-5; j_call: TRBJ1-5; clone_size: medium-sized; d_call: .; cdr3_aa: CASSSSLDQPQHF; cdr3_nt: TGTGCCAGCAGCTCTTCGCTCGATCAGCCCCAGCATTTT